Below are 29 T cell receptor beta chains sequenced from a single sample in a study of shared clonotypes between healthy human individuals. This table comes from immunoSEQ multiplex PCR, and its TCRdb copy is limited to in-frame clones, with some not included. The sample lists roughly 700,000 clones; roughly 87% were seen once. The sample consisted of memory CD8+ T cells from PBMCs. Stated subset: CD45RO+ cells pooled with CCR7-negative TemRA cells. The source is a man younger than 35 in good health. Some clones in this sample may be carry-over from other donors' samples.

CDR3 nucleotide sequence: TGCGCCAGCAGCTTGTCGGGGACAGGGTGGAATGAGCAGTTCTTC. Translated: CASSLSGTGWNEQFF. The chain is built from TRBV5-1 and TRBJ2-1, with 9 positions matching TRBD1. The germline CDR1 and CDR2 sequences are SGHRS and YFSETQ. Trimming cost V 1 base and J 7 bases; bases outside gene matches: 6. CDR3 size: 15 residues.

This chain uses TRBV2 with TRBJ1-4; 9 positions agree with TRBD1. Germline V lookup: CDR1 SNHLY, CDR2 FYNNEI. V lost 7 bases, J lost 0 bases, and 6 bases stayed unmatched. The CDR3 spans 16 residues. The CDR3 coding sequence is TGTGCCAGCATTGATGACAGGGGGACAACTAATGAAAAACTGTTTTTT. Residues: CASIDDRGTTNEKLFF.

The rearrangement uses TRBV6-5 and TRBJ1-1; D uncertain. The CDR3 has 14 amino acids. V lost 5 bases, J lost 0 bases, and 10 bases lay in between. CDR1 is MNHEY, CDR2 SVGAGI, per germline. CDR3: CASSATWVNTEAFF. CDR3 DNA: TGTGCCAGCAGTGCCACCTGGGTGAACACTGAAGCTTTCTTT.

This clone has just one count. V and J are TRBV5-8 and TRBJ2-7; D unresolved. Between the trimmed V and J ends, which lost 5 bases and 7 bases, there was a span of 13 bases. This CDR3 has 12 residues. The V gene's germline CDR1 is SGHTS and CDR2 YDEGEE. CDR3 coding DNA: TGTGCCAGCAGTATGGTTGACGGGGAGCAGTACTTC. Translated: CASSMVDGEQYF.

The chain couples TRBV7-9 to TRBJ2-7; 7 positions match TRBD2. The CDR3 runs to 15 residues. Germline V gene sequence: CDR1 SEHNR, CDR2 FQNEAQ (reference sequence). J gave up 1 base and V 6 bases, and 9 bases lay outside the gene matches. This chain's CDR3 is CASSAGETPSYEQYF. CDR3 sequence (DNA): TGTGCCAGCAGTGCGGGAGAGACCCCTTCCTACGAGCAGTACTTC. The variable domain in full, with the rest retrieved from reference TRBV7-9 and TRBJ2-7, is DTGVSQNPRHKITKRGQNVTFRCDPISEHNRLYWYRQTLGQGPEFLTYFQNEAQLEKSRLLSDRFSAERPKGSFSTLEIQRTEQGDSAMYLCASSAGETPSYEQYFGPGTRLTVT.

This chain uses TRBV11-2 with TRBJ2-5; 7 nucleotides line up with TRBD2. The CDR3 is 13 amino acids. Germline V gene data show CDR1 as SGHAT and CDR2 as FQNNGV. Unmatched junction bases numbered 5, after V lost 5 bases and J lost 5 bases. Here the CDR3 DNA reads TGTGCCAGCAGCCCGTCGCGGGGGGAGACCCAGTACTTC. As protein: CASSPSRGETQYF.

The chain joins TRBV29-1 to TRBJ2-1; TRBD1 might be the D (6 bases). The germline V and J ends were trimmed by 1 base and 0 bases, with 16 bases remaining between them. Per germline, CDR1 SQVTM and CDR2 ANQGSEA. This CDR3 is built from 17 residues. The CDR3, as DNA: TGCAGCGTTGAAGTAGGGGGTCTAAGGAGCTCCTACAATGAGCAGTTCTTC. Its translation: CSVEVGGLRSSYNEQFF.

The V and J genes are TRBV7-9 and TRBJ2-5; 8 bases are shared with TRBD2. Trimming removed 4 bases from V and 2 bases from J; junction bases left unmatched: 3. Germline-derived CDR1 and CDR2 are SEHNR and FQNEAQ (reference sequence). This CDR3 has 14 amino acids. CDR3 protein: CASSSSGRQETQYF. The CDR3 DNA reads TGTGCCAGCAGCTCCAGCGGGAGACAAGAGACCCAGTACTTC.

The chain combines TRBV5-1 with TRBJ2-5; 7 bases are a match to TRBD2. The ends lost 2 bases at V and 4 bases at J; junction bases unmatched: 8. The CDR3 has 15 residues. Germline loops: CDR1 SGHRS, CDR2 YFSETQ. The CDR3 nucleotides read TGCGCCAGCAGCTTCGAGGCGGGAGCCGGAGAGACCCAGTACTTC. As protein: CASSFEAGAGETQYF.

The chain employs TRBV7-6 and TRBJ2-1; D gene unclear. Germline-derived CDR1 and CDR2 are SGHVS and FNYEAQ. V was cut by 6 bases and J by 10 bases, with 10 bases left in between. The CDR3 sequence is 11 residues long. The CDR3 sequence is CASSPNREQFF. Here the CDR3 DNA reads TGTGCCAGCAGTCCCAATAGGGAGCAGTTCTTC.

The chain couples TRBV10-3 to TRBJ2-7; D is unresolved. Germline CDR1 ENHRY, CDR2 SYGVKD. V lost 2 bases, J lost 2 bases, and 10 bases lay in between. The length of the CDR3 is 14 residues. CDR3 bases: TGTGCCATCAGTGAGGTCCGCCCCGCCTACGAGCAGTACTTC. It is translated as CAISEVRPAYEQYF.

The rearrangement uses TRBV5-4 and TRBJ2-6; TRBD2 is a possible D gene (5 bases). The CDR3 totals 18 residues. CDR1 and CDR2 (germline): SGHNT, YYREEE (reference sequence). Trimming removed 0 bases at V and 2 bases at J, with 15 bases between. The CDR3 region has the DNA TGTGCCAGCAGCTTGGCCGGGATTTGGCCAACTGGGGCCAACGTCCTGACTTTC. It yields the protein CASSLAGIWPTGANVLTF.

V gene TRBV2 combines with J gene TRBJ1-3, with D tentatively TRBD1 (5 bases). CDR1 and CDR2 (germline): SNHLY, FYNNEI. V lost 3 bases, J lost 8 bases, and 14 bases lay in between. The CDR3 contains 14 residues. CDR3 sequence (DNA): TGTGCCAGCAGTGATTTGAGTCAGGGATACACCATATATTTT. Its translation is CASSDLSQGYTIYF.

The chain carries TRBV11-3 and TRBJ2-1; TRBD2 aligns across 8 bases. V lost 5 bases to trimming and J lost 3 bases; unmatched junction nucleotides: 6. This CDR3 is built from 15 residues. In germline, CDR1 is SGHNT, CDR2 YENEEA. The CDR3 here is CASSRNRGGYNEQFF. CDR3 sequence (DNA): TGTGCCAGCAGCCGGAATCGGGGGGGCTACAATGAGCAGTTCTTC.

The chain links TRBV11-2 to TRBJ2-5; possible D gene TRBD2, 5 bases. CDR1 is SGHAT, CDR2 FQNNGV, per germline. V was clipped by 1 base and J by 1 base, with 10 bases between them. The CDR3 is 15 residues long. DNA of the CDR3: TGTGCCAGCAGCTTAGGAGGGATATCCCAAGAGACCCAGTACTTC. Its protein is CASSLGGISQETQYF.

V and J are TRBV4-1 and TRBJ1-1; possibly TRBD1 for D (6 bases). This CDR3 contains 15 residues. Trimming removed 3 bases at V and 0 bases at J, with 11 bases between. The germline gives CDR1 MGHRA, CDR2 YSYEKL. In DNA, the CDR3 is TGCGCCAGCAGCCATAGATGGACAGTGAACACTGAAGCTTTCTTT. Translating gives CASSHRWTVNTEAFF.

The chain uses TRBV25-1 and TRBJ2-7; a possible D gene is TRBD1 (6 bases). Per the germline V gene, CDR1 is MGHDK and CDR2 is SYGVNS. V was trimmed by 4 bases and J by 3 bases, leaving 16 bases between them. The CDR3 sequence is 15 residues long. Here the CDR3 reads CASSALRGKGYEQYF. The CDR3 nucleotides are TGTGCCAGCAGTGCCCTCAGGGGAAAGGGCTACGAGCAGTACTTC.

J is TRBJ2-1 and V is TRBV9; D remains unclear. Germline-derived CDR1 and CDR2 are SGDLS and YYNGEE. The V end lost 3 bases, the J end lost 2 bases, and 6 bases lay between the germline ends. This CDR3 is 13 amino acids long. CDR3 nucleotides: TGTGCCAGCAGCGATCAAGCCTACAATGAGCAGTTCTTC. Protein sequence: CASSDQAYNEQFF.

The chain combines TRBV28 with TRBJ2-7, with TRBD1 matching over 8 bases. Germline V gene lookup returns CDR1 MDHEN and CDR2 SYDVKM. V dropped 4 bases and J dropped 5; count of bases not matched to a gene: 13. The CDR3 loop spans 16 amino acids. The CDR3 loop is CASSSVFSGDRNEQYF. In DNA form, the CDR3 reads TGTGCCAGCAGTTCCGTCTTTTCCGGGGACAGGAACGAGCAGTACTTC.

The chain is built from TRBV19 and TRBJ1-2; D remains ambiguous. Looked up from germline, CDR1 is LNHDA and CDR2 is SQIVND (reference sequence). The CDR3 sequence is 15 residues long. Trimming pared 7 bases from V and 1 base from J, leaving 16 bases between. In nucleotides, the CDR3 is TGTGCCAGTACCTCCAGCACGGGATATAACTATGGCTACACCTTC. Its translation: CASTSSTGYNYGYTF.

This clone appeared a few times. This chain links TRBV2 with TRBJ2-1; a weak D match, TRBD2 (6 bases). This CDR3 is 15 amino acids long. The ends were cut back, 3 bases at V and 2 bases at J, with 11 bases in the middle. Germline CDR1 reads SNHLY; CDR2 reads FYNNEI. In nucleotides, the CDR3 is TGTGCCAGCAGTGATGGAGGGAGCCCCTACAATGAGCAGTTCTTC. Protein product: CASSDGGSPYNEQFF.

The chain joins TRBV13 to TRBJ2-5; D is perhaps TRBD2 (5 bases). This CDR3 has 15 amino acids. Germline-derived CDR1 and CDR2 are PRHDT and FYEKMQ (reference sequence). Between the trimmed V and J ends, which lost 0 bases and 5 bases, there was a span of 13 bases. For the CDR3, the DNA is TGTGCCAGCAGCTTAGGCGGGAATAATTTCGAGACCCAGTACTTC. It yields the protein CASSLGGNNFETQYF.

The gene calls are TRBV7-9 and TRBJ2-1, with D possibly TRBD2 on 6 matching bases. The CDR3 extends over 13 amino acids. CDR1 and CDR2 from the germline V gene are SEHNR and FQNEAQ (reference sequence). Trimming removed 6 bases at V and 8 bases at J, with 14 bases between. In nucleotides, the CDR3 is TGTGCCAGCAGGGAGGGTCTGGGACATGAGCAGTTCTTC. The encoded protein is CASREGLGHEQFF.

The rearrangement uses TRBV7-9 and TRBJ2-1; D is uncertain. Trimming left V 6 bases short and J 2 bases short, with 14 bases between. The CDR3 totals 15 residues. CDR1 is SEHNR and CDR2 is FQNEAQ in the germline V gene (reference sequence). This CDR3 is CASRPGINAYNEQFF. The CDR3 bases are TGTGCCAGCAGACCAGGAATTAACGCCTACAATGAGCAGTTCTTC.

The gene calls are TRBV9 and TRBJ2-2; TRBD2 matches at 12 bases. CDR3 length: 17 residues. Germline V gene data show CDR1 as SGDLS and CDR2 as YYNGEE. Trimming at V came to 0 bases and at J to 4 bases, leaving 4 bases not matched to a gene. This CDR3 is CASSVAGLAGRTGELFF. CDR3 nucleotides: TGTGCCAGCAGCGTAGCAGGACTAGCGGGACGCACCGGGGAGCTGTTTTTT.

The rearrangement uses TRBV9 and TRBJ2-7, with 11 bases lining up with TRBD2. The CDR3 has 14 amino acids. V trimming: 3 bases; J trimming: 5 bases; junction bases outside the gene matches: 4. CDR1 and CDR2 (germline): SGDLS, YYNGEE. Here the CDR3 reads CASSAGTSGDEQYF. CDR3 coding DNA: TGTGCCAGCAGCGCCGGGACTAGCGGAGACGAGCAGTACTTC.

As concerns this clone: The same CDR3 can be traced to other DNA sequences in this sample. The J gene is TRBJ1-1, the V gene TRBV9, with D possibly TRBD1 on 6 matching bases. The V and J ends lost 5 bases and 5 bases respectively, with 10 bases between them. CDR1 and CDR2 (germline): SGDLS, YYNGEE. CDR3 length equals 12 residues. The CDR3 DNA reads as TGTGCCAGCAGTCGAGGGGGAACTGAAGCTTTCTTT. It encodes CASSRGGTEAFF.

The CDR3 DNA follows: TGTGCCAGCAGCGCCTACTCTGGGGCCAACGTCCTGACTTTC. Protein sequence: CASSAYSGANVLTF. This chain connects TRBV9 to TRBJ2-6; D remains ambiguous. Germline V gives CDR1 SGDLS, CDR2 YYNGEE. V was shortened by 3 bases and J by 0 bases, with 4 bases between the two germline ends. The CDR3 is 14 amino acids.

The genes are TRBV28 and TRBJ2-7; D is unclear. V was pared by 3 bases and J by 2 bases, with 11 bases between. The CDR3 is 14 amino acids. The germline CDR1 and CDR2 sequences are MDHEN and SYDVKM. CDR3 DNA: TGTGCCAGCAGTTTTGGGGTCGGTACCTACGAGCAGTACTTC. It translates to CASSFGVGTYEQYF.